This entry concerns a single TCR beta chain. V gave up 4 bases and J gave up 4 bases; unmatched junction bases: 5. There are 14 residues in the CDR3. Germline V CDR1 and CDR2: SGHRS, YFSETQ. As originally analysed: Reference gene primer amplification in the assay estimated nucleated cell counts. The table came from immunoSEQ multiplex PCR; TCRdb's copy has only in-frame clones and leaves some out. D and trimming come from the DNA, and the V and J calls and clone size come from that table. In the table there are 62,000 or so clones, about 88% of which are singletons. This specimen belongs to a study of blood T cell repertoires in COVID-19. Overall study: The analysed material was cDNA or gDNA that came from T cells, B-cell-depleted T cells, or PBMCs.

The J gene is TRBJ1-1, the V gene TRBV5-1, with TRBD1 identical over 9 bases. This clonotype originated in a middle-aged man with active COVID-19. Sequenced sample: peripheral blood. The CDR3 coding sequence is TGCGCCAGCAGCGCGGGACAGGGTCTCACTGAAGCTTTCTTT. It translates to CASSAGQGLTEAFF.